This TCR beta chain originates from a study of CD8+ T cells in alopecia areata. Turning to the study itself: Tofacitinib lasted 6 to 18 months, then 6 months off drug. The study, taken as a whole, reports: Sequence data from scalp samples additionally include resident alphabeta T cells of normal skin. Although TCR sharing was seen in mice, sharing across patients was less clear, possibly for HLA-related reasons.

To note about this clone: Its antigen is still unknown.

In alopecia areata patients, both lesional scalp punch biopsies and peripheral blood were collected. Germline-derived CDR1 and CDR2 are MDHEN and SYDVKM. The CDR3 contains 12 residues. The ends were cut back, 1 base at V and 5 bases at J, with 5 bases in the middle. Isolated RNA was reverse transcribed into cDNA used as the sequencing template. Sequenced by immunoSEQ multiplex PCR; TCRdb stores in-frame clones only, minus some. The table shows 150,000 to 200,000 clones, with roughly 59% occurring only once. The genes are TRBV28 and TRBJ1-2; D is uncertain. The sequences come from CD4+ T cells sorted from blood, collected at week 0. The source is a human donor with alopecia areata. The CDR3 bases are TGTGCCAGCAGTTTATCCCAGTATGGCTACACCTTC. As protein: CASSLSQYGYTF.